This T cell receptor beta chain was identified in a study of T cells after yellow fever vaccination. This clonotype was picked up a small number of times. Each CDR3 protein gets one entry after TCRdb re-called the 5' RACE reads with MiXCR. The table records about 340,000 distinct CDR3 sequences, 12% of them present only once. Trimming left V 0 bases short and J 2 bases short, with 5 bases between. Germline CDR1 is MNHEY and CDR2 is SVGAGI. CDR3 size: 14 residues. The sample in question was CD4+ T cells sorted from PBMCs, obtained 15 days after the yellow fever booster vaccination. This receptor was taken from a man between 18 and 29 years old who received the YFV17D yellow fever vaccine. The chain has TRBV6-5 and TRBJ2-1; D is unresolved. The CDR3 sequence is CASSYSTAYNEQFF. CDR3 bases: TGTGCCAGCAGTTACTCGACGGCCTACAATGAGCAGTTCTTC.